The 32 T cell receptor beta chains reported below all come from one sample, sequenced in a study of blood T cell repertoires in COVID-19. TCRdb's copy holds only in-frame clones and misses some; the assay was immunoSEQ multiplex PCR. The sample has hundreds of thousands of clones; over 75% are singletons. Sequencing was done on a sample of PBMCs or T cells enriched from blood (not recorded which). The source is a man aged 30 to 45 who had recovered from COVID-19.

This sequence joins TRBV5-4 and TRBJ2-3, with D possibly being TRBD2 (6 bases). The CDR3 covers 16 residues. Looked up from germline, CDR1 is SGHNT and CDR2 is YYREEE (reference sequence). Trimming cost V 6 bases and J 0 bases, with 17 bases left between them. CDR3 sequence (DNA): TGTGCCAGCAAATTTCGAAGCAGCGGGAGCACAGATACGCAGTATTTT. Amino acids: CASKFRSSGSTDTQYF.

The chain employs TRBV6-5 and TRBJ2-5; D is possibly TRBD1 (6 bases). Between the trimmed V and J ends, which lost 5 bases and 5 bases, there was a span of 15 bases. Germline CDR1 reads MNHEY; CDR2 reads SVGAGI. CDR3 length: 14 amino acids. The CDR3 nucleotides are TGTGCCAGCAGTCCCCGGACAGACAGGGAGACCCAGTACTTC. Encoded protein: CASSPRTDRETQYF.

The rearrangement links TRBV5-4 to TRBJ2-5; 9 positions match TRBD2. V lost 4 bases, J lost 1 base, and 5 bases stayed unmatched. CDR1 and CDR2 from the germline V gene are SGHNT and YYREEE (reference sequence). This CDR3 is 15 amino acids long. In DNA, the CDR3 is TGTGCCAGCAGCCGTAGCGGGGGTATCCAAGAGACCCAGTACTTC. Protein product: CASSRSGGIQETQYF.

The V and J genes are TRBV3-1 (or the pseudogene TRBV3-2) and TRBJ1-6; 8 bases fit TRBD1. After removal of 4 bases from V and 4 bases from J, the junction contained 9 bases not matched to a gene. This CDR3 is 17 amino acids long. The V gene's germline CDR1 is LGHDT and CDR2 YNNKEL (reference sequence). The CDR3 DNA follows: TGTGCCAGCAGCCCTACCGGACAGGGATCATATAATTCACCCCTCCACTTT. Amino acids: CASSPTGQGSYNSPLHF.

The chain couples TRBV18 to TRBJ1-1; D remains unclear. The CDR3 is 15 residues long. Germline CDR1 reads KGHSH; CDR2 reads LQKENI. V was clipped by 2 bases and J by 1 base, with 11 bases between them. CDR3 loop: CASSPRNSQNTEAFF. CDR3 bases: TGTGCCAGCTCACCAAGGAACAGCCAGAACACTGAAGCTTTCTTT.

This clone appeared a single time. The gene calls are TRBV6-5 and TRBJ2-3, with 7 bases aligning to TRBD1. Trimming at V came to 6 bases and at J to 1 base, leaving 4 bases not matched to a gene. Germline V gene sequence: CDR1 MNHEY, CDR2 SVGAGI. The CDR3 covers 14 residues. CDR3 sequence: CASSPGTGTDTQYF. The CDR3 DNA follows: TGTGCCAGCAGCCCCGGGACAGGCACAGATACGCAGTATTTT.

The chain carries TRBV7-8 and TRBJ2-1; D perhaps matches TRBD1 (6 bases). CDR1 is SGHVS and CDR2 is FQNEAQ in the germline V gene. With 5 bases removed from V and 5 bases from J, the gap between germline ends came to 13 bases. This CDR3 has 14 residues. The CDR3 spells CASSPIGGHNEQFF. The DNA for the CDR3 is TGTGCCAGCAGCCCGATTGGGGGCCACAATGAGCAGTTCTTC.

This clone was recorded once. The chain couples TRBV9 to TRBJ2-3, with D uncertain. Trimming shortened V by 7 bases and J by 6 bases, and 15 bases separated the two germline ends. Germline lookup yields CDR1 SGDLS and CDR2 YYNGEE. The CDR3 has 13 amino acids. The chain's CDR3 is CASAARRSDTQYF. The CDR3 DNA sequence: TGTGCCAGCGCCGCTAGGCGGTCGGATACGCAGTATTTT.

This chain joins TRBV15 and TRBJ1-5, with 10 positions matching TRBD1. The V gene end was trimmed by 3 bases and the J gene end by 7 bases; junction bases not matched to a gene: 6. Germline CDR1 and CDR2: LNHNV and YYDKDF (reference sequence). This CDR3 spans 15 amino acids. The CDR3 nucleotides read TGTGCCACCAGCAGCAGACAGGGGGCTGGCCAGCCCCAGCATTTT. It codes for CATSSRQGAGQPQHF.

With respect to this clone: This sample includes further DNA sequences coding for the same CDR3. The chain couples TRBV3-1 (or the pseudogene TRBV3-2) to TRBJ1-1; no reliable D call. Germline lookup yields CDR1 LGHDT and CDR2 YNNKEL (reference sequence). The CDR3 length is 13 residues. The V end was cut by 9 bases, the J end by 0 bases, with 11 bases between. The DNA for the CDR3 is TGTGCCAGTACCGGGTTCATGAACACTGAAGCTTTCTTT. The encoded protein is CASTGFMNTEAFF.

The chain carries TRBV6-1 and TRBJ2-7; a possible D gene is TRBD2 (7 bases). Germline-derived CDR1 and CDR2 are MNHNS and SASEGT. V was trimmed by 2 bases and J by 5 bases, leaving 22 bases between them. The CDR3 has 17 residues. The CDR3 DNA reads TGTGCCAGCAGTGAAATGCCCCCAGGTGGAGGGGGGGACGAGCAGTACTTC. Its protein is CASSEMPPGGGGDEQYF.

V gene TRBV2 combines with J gene TRBJ1-6, with D unresolved. Looked up from germline, CDR1 is SNHLY and CDR2 is FYNNEI. V was clipped by 2 bases and J by 0 bases, with 5 bases between them. The CDR3 consists of 15 residues. The CDR3 coding sequence is TGTGCCAGCAGTGAACGGAGCTCCTATAATTCACCCCTCCACTTT. It specifies CASSERSSYNSPLHF.

In regard to this clone: Other DNA sequences of this sample code for an identical CDR3. V is TRBV6-1 and J is TRBJ1-4, with 10 bases lining up with TRBD1. CDR3 size: 14 residues. The V gene's germline CDR1 is MNHNS and CDR2 SASEGT. V dropped 1 base and J dropped 7; count of bases not matched to a gene: 0. The CDR3 DNA reads TGTGCCAGCAGTGAAGGACAGGGGGCTGAAAAACTGTTTTTT. Its translation is CASSEGQGAEKLFF.

V and J are TRBV30 and TRBJ1-2, with D uncertain. V lost 4 bases, J lost 0 bases, and 9 bases lay in between. This CDR3 contains 13 residues. Germline V gene data show CDR1 as GTSNPN and CDR2 as SVGIG (reference sequence). This CDR3 is CAWKRPSNYGYTF. The CDR3 region has the DNA TGTGCCTGGAAGAGGCCTTCTAACTATGGCTACACCTTC.

V usage is TRBV6-5 and J usage is TRBJ1-2; 7 bases line up with TRBD1. The V and J ends lost 6 bases and 8 bases, in that order; junction bases with no gene match: 15. Germline CDR1 MNHEY, CDR2 SVGAGI. The CDR3 covers 15 residues. The CDR3 loop is CASRTVTGAPGGYTF. The CDR3 DNA reads TGTGCCAGCAGGACGGTAACAGGGGCCCCCGGGGGCTACACCTTC.

The genes are TRBV4-1 and TRBJ2-7; D may be TRBD1 (6 bases). Germline values: CDR1 MGHRA, CDR2 YSYEKL. The CDR3 runs to 14 residues. Between the trimmed V and J ends, which lost 4 bases and 7 bases, there was a span of 17 bases. CDR3 sequence: CASSPGDGSTEQYF. The CDR3 DNA reads TGCGCCAGCAGCCCAGGGGACGGATCTACGGAGCAGTACTTC.

This chain joins TRBV11-2 and TRBJ1-6; 10 bases align to TRBD1. V shed 3 bases, J shed 7 bases, and the junction held 3 bases outside the gene matches. CDR3 length: 15 residues. From germline, CDR1 is SGHAT and CDR2 FQNNGV. CDR3 DNA sequence: TGTGCCAGCAGCTTCCCGACAGGGGGCAATTCACCCCTCCACTTT. It specifies CASSFPTGGNSPLHF.

The chain couples TRBV25-1 to TRBJ2-2; 8 nucleotides agree with TRBD1. The CDR3 extends over 16 amino acids. Germline trimming cut 7 bases from V and 5 bases from J; bases unmatched to any gene: 12. Per the germline V gene, CDR1 is MGHDK and CDR2 is SYGVNS. DNA of the CDR3: TGTGCCAGCAACGACTACGGGACAGGCGGGACCGGGGAGCTGTTTTTT. Translating it yields CASNDYGTGGTGELFF. The full variable domain, rest sourced from reference TRBV25-1 and TRBJ2-2, is EADIYQTPRYLVIGTGKKITLECSQTMGHDKMYWYQQDPGMELHLIHYSYGVNSTEKGDLSSESTVSRIRTEHFPLTLESARPSHTSQYLCASNDYGTGGTGELFFGEGSRLTVL.

The V call is TRBV6-5, the J call TRBJ2-3; weak D call: TRBD1 (5 bases). Trimming shortened V by 7 bases and J by 0 bases, and 14 bases separated the two germline ends. The CDR3 has 15 residues. Germline V gene sequence: CDR1 MNHEY, CDR2 SVGAGI. The CDR3 DNA reads TGTGCCAGCACCTACAGGCCAACTAGCACAGATACGCAGTATTTT. Protein: CASTYRPTSTDTQYF.

J is TRBJ1-2 and V is TRBV5-1; 10 positions match TRBD1. Germline loops: CDR1 SGHRS, CDR2 YFSETQ. V dropped 4 bases and J dropped 4; count of bases not matched to a gene: 7. There are 15 residues in the CDR3. In DNA, the CDR3 is TGCGCCAGCAGCCAGGGGACAGGGGAAGGCTATGGCTACACCTTC. Amino acid sequence: CASSQGTGEGYGYTF.

The rearrangement links TRBV9 to TRBJ2-3, with a weak D call TRBD2 (5 bases). This CDR3 is built from 14 residues. V lost 1 base and J 4 bases, leaving 10 bases between the germline ends. The germline V gene has CDR1 SGDLS and CDR2 YYNGEE. The CDR3 region has the DNA TGTGCCAGCAGCGTAACGACGGACTCAGATACGCAGTATTTT. It encodes CASSVTTDSDTQYF. Complete variable domain (other parts from reference TRBV9 and TRBJ2-3): DSGVTQTPKHLITATGQRVTLRCSPRSGDLSVYWYQQSLDQGLQFLIQYYNGEERAKGNILERFSAQQFPDLHSELNLSSLELGDSALYFCASSVTTDSDTQYFGPGTRLTVL.

In this sample, this clone turned up a few times. The chain joins TRBV5-1 to TRBJ2-7; 8 bases map to TRBD1. V gave up 4 bases and J gave up 3 bases; unmatched junction bases: 3. Germline V gene data show CDR1 as SGHRS and CDR2 as YFSETQ. CDR3 length: 13 amino acids. The CDR3 spells CASSMGQVYEQYF. CDR3 coding DNA: TGCGCCAGCAGCATGGGACAGGTCTACGAGCAGTACTTC.

The J gene is TRBJ1-3, the V gene TRBV12-5, with D tentatively TRBD1 (5 bases). This CDR3 is 14 amino acids long. The V and J ends lost 4 bases and 4 bases respectively, with 11 bases between them. Looked up from germline, CDR1 is LGHNT and CDR2 is FRNRAP. The DNA of the CDR3 is TGTGCTAGTGGTTCCGGGACTCGCGGAAACACCATATATTTT. It is translated as CASGSGTRGNTIYF.

V is TRBV18 and J is TRBJ1-1; no reliable D call. The germline CDR1 and CDR2 sequences are KGHSH and LQKENI. Trimming took 0 bases from V and 8 from J, leaving 13 bases between them. The CDR3 has 14 amino acids. CDR3 nucleotide sequence: TGTGCCAGCTCACCACCTGGCACCCTCTCGGAAGCTTTCTTT. This gives the protein CASSPPGTLSEAFF.

This chain joins TRBV18 and TRBJ2-5, with a possible D match to TRBD2 (5 bases). Germline assignment: CDR1 KGHSH and CDR2 LQKENI. The CDR3 length is 13 residues. V lost 3 bases and J lost 2, with 7 bases in between. The CDR3 DNA reads TGTGCCAGCTCACCCCCGGGACAAGAGACCCAGTACTTC. It translates to CASSPPGQETQYF.

The V gene is TRBV7-6, the J gene TRBJ1-3, with D possibly TRBD1 on 5 matching bases. The V end lost 5 bases, the J end lost 7 bases, and 15 bases lay between the germline ends. Germline V CDR1 and CDR2: SGHVS, FNYEAQ. CDR3 length equals 14 residues. For the CDR3, the DNA is TGTGCCAGCAGCGACGCGGGACGCGGGAACACCATATATTTT. This encodes CASSDAGRGNTIYF.

This clone was detected only once. The chain carries TRBV6-5 and TRBJ2-7; 8 bases match TRBD2. Unmatched junction bases numbered 8, after V lost 2 bases and J lost 2 bases. The CDR3 has 16 amino acids. CDR1 is MNHEY and CDR2 is SVGAGI in the germline V gene. The CDR3 nucleotides are TGTGCCAGCAGTTACCCTGCGGCGGGGGGAACCTACGAGCAGTACTTC. It specifies CASSYPAAGGTYEQYF.

The chain has TRBV27 and TRBJ1-1; TRBD1 aligns across 7 bases. This CDR3 comprises 13 residues. V shed 6 bases and J 3 bases; nucleotides not matched to a gene: 4. Germline CDR1 reads MNHEY; CDR2 reads SMNVEV (reference sequence). The CDR3 nucleotides read TGTGCCAGCAGCCAGACAGGGTACACTGAAGCTTTCTTT. Its protein product is CASSQTGYTEAFF.

V usage is TRBV5-1 and J usage is TRBJ2-3, with 7 bases lining up with TRBD1. This CDR3 is 16 amino acids long. The ends lost 0 bases at V and 3 bases at J; junction bases unmatched: 7. Per the germline V gene, CDR1 is SGHRS and CDR2 is YFSETQ. The CDR3 is CASSLGLGRGTDTQYF. CDR3 bases: TGCGCCAGCAGCTTGGGGCTTGGCAGGGGGACAGATACGCAGTATTTT.

This chain connects TRBV7-2 to TRBJ2-7; 9 nucleotides align to TRBD1. Germline CDR1 is SGHTA and CDR2 is FQGNSA. The CDR3 loop spans 17 amino acids. V shed 5 bases, J shed 4 bases, and the junction held 15 bases outside the gene matches. CDR3 DNA: TGTGCCAGCAGCCTTTCAGCGACAGGGGGATTTGGTTACGAGCAGTACTTC. This translates into CASSLSATGGFGYEQYF.

The V and J genes are TRBV4-3 and TRBJ1-1; 8 bases are a match to TRBD1. The V gene end was trimmed by 1 base and the J gene end by 1 base; junction bases not matched to a gene: 5. The CDR3 spans 16 residues. The germline V gene has CDR1 LGHNA and CDR2 YSLEER. For the CDR3, the DNA is TGCGCCAGCAGCCAAGCCAGGGGGCTGGGGAACACTGAAGCTTTCTTT. Its translation: CASSQARGLGNTEAFF.

In its sample, this clone was seen a few times. The V and J genes are TRBV6-1 and TRBJ2-6; 8 bases are shared with TRBD1. V lost 2 bases, J lost 1 base, and 4 bases stayed unmatched. CDR3 length: 17 residues. The germline CDR1 and CDR2 sequences are MNHNS and SASEGT. The DNA for the CDR3 is TGTGCCAGCAGTGAACCCGGGACAGGATCTGGGGCCAACGTCCTGACTTTC. Its translation is CASSEPGTGSGANVLTF.